This entry is about one T cell receptor (beta chain). Its antigen is as yet unknown. The data originate from a study of cytomegalovirus exposure and HLA in healthy donors. Overall study: Genotyping showed roughly 83% of fewer than 500 donors falling in the Caucasian-associated ancestry cluster. Findings and limits, study-wide: Cytomegalovirus-associated status was assigned to fewer than 200 TCR beta chains. Presence/absence analyses assumed roughly uniform sequencing depth across donors, which may not hold. Later on, an analysis showed TCR association rates differing by HLA locus, with DRB1 the most and HLA-C the fewest.

The PCR used 60 Vbeta and 13 Jbeta primers. TCRdb keeps only in-frame clones here, not all; method: immunoSEQ multiplex PCR. The profile shows 140,000 or so clones, just under 85% of them singletons. Sequenced input: PBMCs. This receptor was taken from an older woman in good health and CMV-seropositive.

CDR3 amino acids: CATSRDLTSYEQYF. The CDR3 DNA reads TGTGCCACCAGCAGAGATCTGACTAGCTACGAGCAGTACTTC. The rearrangement uses TRBV15 and TRBJ2-7; the D gene is possibly TRBD2 (6 bases). The V end was cut by 0 bases, the J end by 3 bases, with 9 bases between. This CDR3 contains 14 residues. Germline V gene lookup returns CDR1 LNHNV and CDR2 YYDKDF (reference sequence).